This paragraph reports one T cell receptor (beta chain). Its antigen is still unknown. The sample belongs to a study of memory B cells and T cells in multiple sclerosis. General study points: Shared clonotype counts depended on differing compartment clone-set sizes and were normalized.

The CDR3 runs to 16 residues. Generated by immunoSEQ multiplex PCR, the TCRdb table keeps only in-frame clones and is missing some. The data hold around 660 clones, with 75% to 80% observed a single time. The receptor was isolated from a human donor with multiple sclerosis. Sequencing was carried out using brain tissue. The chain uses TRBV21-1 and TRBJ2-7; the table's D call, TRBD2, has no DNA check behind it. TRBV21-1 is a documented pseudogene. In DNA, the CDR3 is TGTGCCAGCAGCAACCCCACTAGCGGGAGTTTGTACGAGCAGTACTTC. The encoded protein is CASSNPTSGSLYEQYF.